This record covers a single T cell receptor (beta chain). Antigen unknown. The same CDR3 is also encoded by other DNA sequences in this sample. This entry comes from a study of shared clonotypes between healthy human individuals. In the study overall: Donors had three CD4 naive, three CD4 memory, two CD8 naive and one CD8 memory plate apiece.

Assay used: immunoSEQ multiplex PCR; TCRdb lists only in-frame clones, some missing. This sample has about 820,000 clones, with roughly 92% found just once. Study results and caveats: Incompleteness in sorted-subset sequencing, despite large depth, was shown by rarefaction. Having only a few donors restricted how much genetic and exposure-history diversity was captured.

Trimming cost V 6 bases and J 5 bases; bases outside gene matches: 3. Looked up from germline, CDR1 is SQVTM and CDR2 is ANQGSEA. CDR3 length: 13 amino acids. CD8 cells regarded as naive lacked CD45RO, were positively chosen for CCR7, and omitted terminally differentiated effector memory CD45RA+ cells. Participating donors were healthy, HIV-negative adults free of recent acute infections or vaccinations. Sequences were obtained from naive CD8+ T cells sorted from blood. This receptor was obtained from a young man in good health. The V gene is TRBV29-1, the J gene TRBJ2-1, with TRBD2 matching 11 bases. For the CDR3, the DNA is TGCAGCGTGGGGACTAGCGGAAACAATGAGCAGTTCTTC. Its translation: CSVGTSGNNEQFF.